Listed below are T cell receptor beta chains from one sample, sequenced in a study of shared clonotypes between healthy human individuals. Assay: immunoSEQ multiplex PCR; the TCRdb copy retains only in-frame clones and omits some. The sample carries about 2.3 million clones, roughly 92% recorded once. Sample: naive CD4+ T cells from PBMCs. The receptor source for this set is a man aged 18-30 years in good health. Some clones in this sample may be carry-over from other donors' samples. CDR3s include the opening cysteine and the closing phenylalanine or tryptophan. The order of the fields is V gene, clone size, D gene, J gene, CDR3 DNA, CDR3 protein. The D gene is left open where the match is weak. Size is omitted from some rows. Given values are once, few, many or a class for expanded clones.

TRBV15	.	TRBD2	TRBJ2-1	TGTGCCACCGTCGGGGGGGCCAGCTCCTACAATGAGCAGTTCTTC	CATVGGASSYNEQFF
TRBV28	.	TRBD2	TRBJ2-1	TGTGCCAGCAGCCACGGGACTAGGGATGAGCAGTTCTTC	CASSHGTRDEQFF
TRBV7-3	.	TRBD2	TRBJ2-3	TGTGCCAGCAGCTTAGCTAGCGGGTTTAGCACAGATACGCAGTATTTT	CASSLASGFSTDTQYF
TRBV5-1	.	TRBD2	TRBJ2-1	TGCGCCAGCAGCGTCTTGACTAGCGGAAGCTACAATGAGCAGTTCTTC	CASSVLTSGSYNEQFF
TRBV9	.	.	TRBJ1-4	TGTGCCAGCAGCGTAGCTCCGGGAGGGGATGAAAAACTGTTTTTT	CASSVAPGGDEKLFF
TRBV5-1	.	.	TRBJ2-1	TGCGCCAGCAGCTTGGCCAGCACCAGAGATGAGCAGTTCTTC	CASSLASTRDEQFF
TRBV6-6	once	.	TRBJ1-5	TGTGCCAGCAGCGAGCTACGACAGAGCAGCAATCAGCCCCAGCATTTT	CASSELRQSSNQPQHF
TRBV7-9	.	TRBD2	TRBJ2-1	TGTGCCAGCGTCCCTACGGCGGGAGAGGCCAATGAGCAGTTCTTC	CASVPTAGEANEQFF
TRBV2	.	TRBD1	TRBJ1-5	TGTGCCAGCAGTAGGACAGGGTCTCAGCCCCAGCATTTT	CASSRTGSQPQHF
TRBV19	.	TRBD2	TRBJ2-2	TGTGCCAGTAGGGAATTAGCGGGAGCGAACACCGGGGAGCTGTTTTTT	CASRELAGANTGELFF
TRBV19	.	.	TRBJ1-2	TGTGCCAGTAGTATCCCGATTGGGGGTGGAGCACTTGGCTACACCTTC	CASSIPIGGGALGYTF
TRBV28	.	.	TRBJ1-2	TGTGCCAGCAGTTTAGCAGGACCCAGTTGGGGCTACACCTTC	CASSLAGPSWGYTF
TRBV5-5	.	TRBD2	TRBJ2-3	TGTGCCAGCAGCGGGGGACTAGCGGGACTAGGTACGCAGTATTTT	CASSGGLAGLGTQYF
TRBV2	.	TRBD2	TRBJ2-3	TGTGCCAGCAGTCCTCTAGCGGGATCAGCTCGTTTT	CASSPLAGSARF
TRBV2	once	TRBD2	TRBJ2-2	TGTGCCGGCAGCACCGGGACTAGCGTGTTCACCGGGGAGCTGTTTTTT	CAGSTGTSVFTGELFF
TRBV7-3	.	TRBD2	TRBJ2-7	TGTGCCAGCAGCGAGAAAGCGGGAGGGCCGGGCGAGCAGTACTTC	CASSEKAGGPGEQYF
TRBV5-1	.	TRBD1	TRBJ2-5	TGCGCCAGCAGCACCGGGACAGCCAGAAACCAAGAGACCCAGTACTTC	CASSTGTARNQETQYF
TRBV2	.	.	TRBJ2-4	TGTGCCAGCAGTGAAGAGGGCGGGCCGAACATTCAGTACTTC	CASSEEGGPNIQYF
TRBV6-1	.	.	TRBJ2-3	TGTGCCAGCAGTGAAGTAGGCCAGAACACAGATACGCAGTATTTT	CASSEVGQNTDTQYF
TRBV7-9	.	TRBD1	TRBJ1-2	TGTGCCAGCAGCTTCCTATGGGGGGACAGGGCCTTTGGCTACACCTTC	CASSFLWGDRAFGYTF
TRBV30	.	.	TRBJ2-1	TGTGCCTGGAGTGTAAAGTGGGAGCGCGCCTACAATGAGCAGTTCTTC	CAWSVKWERAYNEQFF
TRBV6-6	.	.	TRBJ2-7	TGTGCCAGCAGCTGGGGCGGCACCCTCTCCTACGAGCAGTACTTC	CASSWGGTLSYEQYF
TRBV21-1	.	.	TRBJ2-7	TGTGCCAGCAGCCACCGCGGGACAGGGTCCCACGAGCAGTACTTC	CASSHRGTGSHEQYF
TRBV6-5	.	.	TRBJ1-3	TGTGCCAGCAGTGACAGGCGCTCTGGAAACACCATATATTTT	CASSDRRSGNTIYF
TRBV9	.	.	TRBJ1-2	TGTGCCAGCAGCGCAACGATCAGGGTTGGCTACACCTTC	CASSATIRVGYTF
TRBV6-5	once	.	TRBJ1-1	TGTGCCAGCAGTTACACCCCGGACGGGGAAGCTTTCTTT	CASSYTPDGEAFF
TRBV7-3	.	TRBD2	TRBJ2-3	TGTGCCAGCAGCTTACGGGGGGCAGATACGCAGTATTTT	CASSLRGADTQYF
TRBV5-1	.	TRBD1	TRBJ1-2	TGCGCCAGCAGCTTAAGGACAGGGGGCGCGGGTGGCTACACCTTC	CASSLRTGGAGGYTF
TRBV15	.	.	TRBJ1-4	TGTGCCACCAGCAGAGCGGTTGGAGGCAGATCCAGCGAAAAACTGTTTTTT	CATSRAVGGRSSEKLFF
TRBV9	.	.	TRBJ2-1	TGTGCCAGCAGCCCCCTGGGCTCCTACAATGAGCAGTTCTTC	CASSPLGSYNEQFF
TRBV28	.	TRBD2	TRBJ2-1	TGTGCCAGCAGTTCCCCGGGACTAGCGGGAGTCTATGAGCAGTTCTTC	CASSSPGLAGVYEQFF
TRBV28	.	.	TRBJ1-1	TGTGCCAGCAGTTTAGGGGGTCCCGTAGCTTTCTTT	CASSLGGPVAFF
TRBV18	.	.	TRBJ2-2	TGTGCCAGCTCACCCCGGGGAGGAGGGGTCGACACCGGGGAGCTGTTTTTT	CASSPRGGGVDTGELFF